This T cell receptor beta chain is drawn from a study of blood T cells in healthy people across ages (dated by TCRdb to 2015 to 2017). With respect to the entire study: In model experiments, template switching captured about one uniquely barcoded TCR beta cDNA molecule for every two T cells. Donors of different ages were randomly distributed across sequencing lanes to avoid experimental bias. Age-related changes in TCR beta repertoire diversity were measured in the study by deep sequencing normalized with unique cDNA molecular identifiers. Four age groups were formed from the donors: young (average 16 years), middle-aged (approximately 41), aged (under 70) and long-lived (approximately 80). For two donors (one aged 18 to 30 and one aged 80 or older), the study analyzed two additional independent replicas of 1 million unique cDNA reads from the same blood draw.

A word on this clonotype: This receptor's antigen is unknown. Nothing much larger sits one base from this clone, and base qualities are not available.

Findings and caveats that apply to the study as a whole: Since profiling was done on bulk unsorted PBMCs, naive and antigen-experienced compartments could not be conclusively compared. The CMV infection status of donors was not known, potentially confounding age-related changes in expanded clonotypes. Estimates of total diversity based on one million sequenced T cells were regarded as lower bounds and as underestimates. Observed TCR beta diversity per million T cells fell roughly linearly with age, and a significant reduction was already apparent by age around 40. A strong correlation was found between observed TCR beta diversity and the percentage of naive T cells measured by flow cytometry. Compared with the aged group, the long-lived group had more naive CD4+ T cells, fewer expanded clones and increased TCR diversity, suggesting age selection.

Library preparation employed 5' RACE. Sequencing instrument: Illumina HiSeq 2500. A second roughly 7 to 12 cycle PCR used a sample-barcoded 5' primer and a J-beta primer mix. Each TCR beta cDNA molecule received a unique molecular identifier from a template-switch 5' adaptor carrying 12 random nucleotides. At least 2.5 million CDR3-containing paired-end reads were obtained from each sample. The Mint cDNA synthesis kit, primed by a TRBC-specific oligonucleotide, was used to synthesize first-strand cDNA from all RNA. Following uracil-DNA glycosylase treatment, a first 18-cycle PCR with universal primers M1SS and BC2_uni_R was performed on all cDNA. In the paper's pipeline: For normalization, 1 million high-quality reads were randomly selected from each sample, with every read carrying a distinct molecular identifier. Instead of being binned into consensus sequences, reads that shared molecular identifiers were thrown out. MiTCR, run with a Q25 quality threshold and the strictest error-elimination algorithm, handled CDR3 identification, clonotype clustering and error correction. Lower-bound total TCR beta diversity was estimated with a nonparametric unseen species model using Euler transformation. Using fastp at Q25 and MiXCR, TCRdb reprocessed the public reads and kept productive beta chains. Every CDR3 protein is listed once, alongside the most common genes and DNA of its rows. TCRdb's processing, not the authors', yielded these V and J calls. For this sample there are hundreds of thousands of distinct CDR3 sequences; approximately 44% appear just once. Under 20% of the sample belongs to the ten largest clones.

Donors were under 40 systemically healthy Caucasian individuals from Russia aged roughly 6 to 95 years. Around 9.8 milliliters of peripheral blood were collected from each donor into EDTA-treated Vacutainer tubes. Ficoll-Paque density-gradient centrifugation was used to isolate PBMCs, with at least 6 million per sample. Total RNA was extracted from PBMCs with Trizol reagent, with at least 6 micrograms obtained per sample. For every donor, an aliquot of PBMCs went through flow cytometry to measure the percentages of naive CD45RAhigh/CD27high T cells. Sample: blood. The TCR originated in a man in his 60s in good health.

The CDR3 in this case is CASSLQLARNEKLFF. In nucleotide form, the sequence is TGTGCCAGCAGCTTGCAGCTTGCCCGTAATGAAAAACTGTTTTTT. The sequence links TRBV7-2 to TRBJ1-4; the D gene is not confidently resolved. The CDR3 runs 15 amino acids, cysteine and phenylalanine included. Only the CDR3 portion is preserved as DNA: 45 bases, with reading frame beginning at the first base. From the germline V gene, CDR1 is SGHTA and CDR2 is FQGNSA. Trimming at the junction amounts to 3 bases on V and 4 bases on J, and the germline ends lie 12 bases apart.